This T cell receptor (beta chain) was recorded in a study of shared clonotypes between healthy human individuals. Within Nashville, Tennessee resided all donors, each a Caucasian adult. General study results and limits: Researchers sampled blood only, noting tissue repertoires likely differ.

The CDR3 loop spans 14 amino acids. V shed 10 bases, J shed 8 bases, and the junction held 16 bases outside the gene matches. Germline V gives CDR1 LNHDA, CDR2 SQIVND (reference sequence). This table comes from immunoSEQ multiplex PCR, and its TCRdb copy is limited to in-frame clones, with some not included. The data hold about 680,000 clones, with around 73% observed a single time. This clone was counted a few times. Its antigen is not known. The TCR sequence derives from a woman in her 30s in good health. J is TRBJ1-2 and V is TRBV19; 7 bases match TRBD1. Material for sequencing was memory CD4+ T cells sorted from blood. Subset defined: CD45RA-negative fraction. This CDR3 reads CATKPGQNLMGYTF. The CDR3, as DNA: TGTGCCACCAAGCCGGGACAGAACTTAATGGGCTACACCTTC.